This T cell receptor beta chain comes out of a study of CD8+ T cells in alopecia areata. V was clipped by 3 bases and J by 2 bases, with 6 bases between them. Germline CDR1 is SGHDT and CDR2 is YYEEEE. This CDR3 is 12 amino acids long. About this clone itself: Its matching antigen is unknown.

Study-wide points: More clonal than normal scalp was lesional scalp, particularly alopecia totalis/universalis.

Extracted from the samples, RNA was reverse transcribed into cDNA to serve as the sequencing template. Clones were sequenced by immunoSEQ multiplex PCR, and TCRdb holds only the in-frame ones, with some missing. The data hold tens of thousands of clones, with 29% observed a single time. Specified treatment: oral pan-JAK inhibitor, 5-10 mg twice daily. Peripheral blood and lesional scalp punch biopsies came from alopecia areata patients. The authors sorted CD4+ and CD8+ T cells from PBMCs. V gene TRBV5-6 combines with J gene TRBJ2-7; no clear D gene. The source was CD8+ T cells sorted from blood, collected at week 4, from a patient treated with tofacitinib. The clonotype originates from a human donor with alopecia areata. Here the CDR3 reads CASSYSTYEQYF. CDR3 nucleotides: TGTGCCAGCAGCTACAGCACCTACGAGCAGTACTTC.